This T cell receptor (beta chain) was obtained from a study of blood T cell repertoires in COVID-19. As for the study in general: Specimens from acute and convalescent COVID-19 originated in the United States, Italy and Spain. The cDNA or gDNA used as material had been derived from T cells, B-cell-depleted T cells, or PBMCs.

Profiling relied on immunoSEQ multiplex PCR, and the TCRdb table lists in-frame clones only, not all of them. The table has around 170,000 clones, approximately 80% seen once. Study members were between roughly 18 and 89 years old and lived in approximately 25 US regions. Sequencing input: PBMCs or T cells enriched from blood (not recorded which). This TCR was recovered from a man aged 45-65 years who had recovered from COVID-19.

The CDR3 bases are TGTGCCAGCAGTCCCCTGACAGGCACCGGAAACACCATATATTTT. It specifies CASSPLTGTGNTIYF. The V call is TRBV2, the J call TRBJ1-3; possible D gene TRBD1, 6 bases. The CDR3 spans 15 residues. V was shortened by 5 bases and J by 4 bases, with 15 bases between the two germline ends. Per the germline V gene, CDR1 is SNHLY and CDR2 is FYNNEI.